This T cell receptor (beta chain) appears in the sequencing data of a study of OX40 agonist ivuxolimab in advanced cancers. At the level of the whole study: The costimulatory receptor OX40 (CD134) was targeted by ivuxolimab, a fully human IgG2 agonistic monoclonal antibody. Intravenous ivuxolimab was administered to patients every 2 weeks at six dose levels: 0.01, 0.1, 0.3, 1.5, 3 and 10 mg/kg. Among the roughly 50 dose-escalation patients, 19 had hepatocellular carcinoma, 15 or so melanoma, 9 renal cell carcinoma and 9 head and neck cancer. In the dose-escalation cohort, 70% to 90% of patients were male, and the mean age was roughly 60 years with a range of roughly 23 to 79. Prior anti-PD-1, anti-PD-L1 or anti-CTLA-4 therapy was permitted, and approximately 42% of dose-escalation patients had received checkpoint inhibitors. Partial responses occurred in three dose-escalation patients: two with cutaneous melanoma and one with hepatocellular carcinoma. Peripheral TCRbeta sequencing was intended to test whether TCR sequence diversity was altered and clonal T-cell expansion was caused by ivuxolimab. The paper describes the monotherapy dose-escalation part (N ≈ 49 patients) of the phase I trial of ivuxolimab.

Study-level results and caveats: At doses of 0.1 to 3.0 mg/kg, clonal expansion of both CD4+ and CD8+ blood T cells was observed from baseline to week 6. After ivuxolimab, expanded clones were on average more numerous among CD8+ T cells than among CD4+ T cells. Which antigens the clonally expanded peripheral T cells were specific for was not determined. Low levels of normalized T-cell clonal expansion were also seen in some nonresponding patients. In the 0.1-3.0 mg/kg groups, partial responders were among the patients with the lowest normalized peripheral clonal expansion, particularly in CD8+ T cells.

For sequencing of the TCRbeta CDR3 region, genomic DNA was extracted from the sorted cells. TCRbeta CDR3 regions were sequenced using the immunoSEQ Assay. The immuneACCESS repertoire file appears here via TCRdb, limited to in-frame rearrangements. These files lack a portion of the clones; in checked studies, under half of the deficit traces to unresolved V genes, and the cause of the others is not known. In this sample the table shows about 60,000 clones, around 88% of which occur a single time. Roughly 13% of the sample is held by the ten biggest clonotypes. Patients with autoimmune disease history or receiving systemic immunosuppression were excluded from the trial. Peripheral blood for TCR sequencing was drawn from every dose cohort at baseline, at cycle 4 day 1 and at cycle 7 day 1. The samples were taken from a phase I, first-in-human, multicenter, open-label dose-escalation trial of ivuxolimab. The trial enrolled adults with locally advanced or metastatic head and neck squamous cell, hepatocellular, melanoma or renal cell carcinoma. Before TCR sequencing, CD4+ T cells and CD8+ T cells from peripheral blood were sorted into separate populations.

About this clone itself: Its antigen remains undetermined. No qualities accompany the bases; no much larger clone lies one base away.

The junction carries 11 bases between V and J, which are trimmed by 3 bases and 2 bases respectively. The cysteine opens and the phenylalanine closes a CDR3 of 14 amino acids. Only the CDR3 DNA stays, 42 bases, in frame from base 1. In the germline V gene, CDR1 corresponds to SGHDT and CDR2 to YYEEEE. The V and J segments used are TRBV5-6 and TRBJ1-2; the D gene remains uncertain. Sequencing used CD4+ or CD8+ T cells sorted from blood, obtained in a trial of the OX40 agonist ivuxolimab. This TCR derives from an adult with an advanced solid tumor such as melanoma, head and neck, liver or kidney cancer. This receptor carries the CDR3 CASSSMRENYGYTF. The DNA sequence follows: TGTGCCAGCAGCTCCATGCGGGAAAACTATGGCTACACCTTC. With all but the CDR3 taken from the reference TRBV5-6 and TRBJ1-2 genes, the full variable domain is: DAGVTQSPTHLIKTRGQQVTLRCSPKSGHDTVSWYQQALGQGPQFIFQYYEEEERQRGNFPDRFSGHQFPNYSSELNVNALLLGDSALYLCASSSMRENYGYTFGSGTRLTVV.